This T cell receptor (beta chain) was captured by sequencing in a study of CD8 T cells in ankylosing spondylitis. Study-wide results and limits: Enrichment of disease-linked clones was reportedly significant in matched ankylosing spondylitis synovial fluid. Prior work had noted some motif variants in reactive arthritis blood and synovial fluid. Seemingly characteristic of ankylosing spondylitis blood was a TCR beta motif consisting of about 8 highly homologous variants.

This clonotype has a count of ten or more. What it binds is not known. Trimming cost V 6 bases and J 5 bases; bases outside gene matches: 15. Germline V gene lookup returns CDR1 SGHAT and CDR2 FQDESV (reference sequence). The CDR3 sequence is 17 residues long. MiXCR was run by TCRdb on the 5' RACE reads, yielding one entry per CDR3 protein. In the table there are approximately 88,000 distinct CDR3 sequences, 8.8% of which are singletons. Source material: blood, either unsorted or a sorted T cell fraction (not recorded which). The chain carries TRBV11-1 and TRBJ2-1; 8 bases align to TRBD2. The clonotype was recovered from a male donor with ankylosing spondylitis or in good health (not recorded which). This CDR3 is CASRTTVRGGADNEQFF. CDR3 DNA: TGTGCCAGCAGGACCACTGTTCGGGGGGGGGCAGACAATGAGCAGTTCTTC. The whole variable domain, remainder taken from reference TRBV11-1 and TRBJ2-1, is EAEVAQSPRYKITEKSQAVAFWCDPISGHATLYWYRQILGQGPELLVQFQDESVVDDSQLPKDRFSAERLKGVDSTLKIQPAELGDSAMYLCASRTTVRGGADNEQFFGPGTRLTVL.